The entry that follows covers one TCR beta chain sequence. This sample was included in a study of blood T cell repertoires in COVID-19. Overall study context: Sites across the United States, Italy and Spain contributed samples from acute and convalescent COVID-19.

CDR3 length: 13 amino acids. Germline CDR1 is KGHDR and CDR2 is SFDVKD. Trimming removed 7 bases from V and 7 bases from J; junction bases left unmatched: 8. Some clones are missing from TCRdb's copy, which holds only in-frame ones; the method was immunoSEQ multiplex PCR. The sample carries about 400,000 clones, nearly 90% recorded once. This sequence was found in a woman in her thirties or forties with acute COVID-19. The sample comprised PBMCs or T cells enriched from blood (not recorded which). This rearrangement joins TRBV24-1 to TRBJ1-1, with TRBD1 matching 7 bases. The chain's CDR3 is CATSRGGVDEAFF. The CDR3 DNA follows: TGTGCCACCAGCAGAGGGGGCGTAGATGAAGCTTTCTTT.